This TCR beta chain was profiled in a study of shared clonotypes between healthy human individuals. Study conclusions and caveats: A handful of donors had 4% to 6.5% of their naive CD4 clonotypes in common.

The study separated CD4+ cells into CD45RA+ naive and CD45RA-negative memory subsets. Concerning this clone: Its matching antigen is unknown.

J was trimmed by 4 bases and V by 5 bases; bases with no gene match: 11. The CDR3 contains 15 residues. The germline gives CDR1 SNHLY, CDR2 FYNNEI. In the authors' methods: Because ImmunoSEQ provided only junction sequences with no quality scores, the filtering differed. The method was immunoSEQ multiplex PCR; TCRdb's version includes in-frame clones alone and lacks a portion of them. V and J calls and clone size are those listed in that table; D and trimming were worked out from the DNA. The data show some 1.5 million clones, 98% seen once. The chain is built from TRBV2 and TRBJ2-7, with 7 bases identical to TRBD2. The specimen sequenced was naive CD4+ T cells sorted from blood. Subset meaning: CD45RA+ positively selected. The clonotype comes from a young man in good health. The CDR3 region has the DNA TGTGCCAGCAGTCCCCTGCGGGCGGGAGTATACGAGCAGTACTTC. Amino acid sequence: CASSPLRAGVYEQYF.